Following are 13 T cell receptor beta chains from one sample sequenced in a study of blood T cell repertoires in COVID-19. This table comes from immunoSEQ multiplex PCR, and its TCRdb copy is limited to in-frame clones, with some not included. Of about 30,000 clones listed, around 90% are singletons. Sequenced input: peripheral blood. The source of these receptors is a human donor in a cohort sampled during active COVID-19. The donor label of this sample is uncertain.

J is TRBJ2-7 and V is TRBV2, with 7 bases fitting TRBD2. Per germline, CDR1 SNHLY and CDR2 FYNNEI. The CDR3 has 13 amino acids. The J segment lost 7 bases and the V segment lost 6 bases, leaving 9 bases of the junction unmatched. CDR3 DNA: TGTGCCAGCAGGGCGCTAGCGGTGGGGGAGCAGTACTTC. As protein: CASRALAVGEQYF.

This chain joins TRBV19 and TRBJ1-6; TRBD1 might be the D (5 bases). CDR1 is LNHDA, CDR2 SQIVND, per germline (reference sequence). Trimming shortened V by 7 bases and J by 7 bases, and 11 bases separated the two germline ends. The CDR3 covers 13 residues. The CDR3 nucleotides read TGTGCCAGTAATACGGACATAAATTCACCCCTCCACTTT. Protein sequence: CASNTDINSPLHF.

The chain is built from TRBV6-5 and TRBJ2-2, with 10 bases lining up with TRBD2. CDR1 is MNHEY and CDR2 is SVGAGI in the germline V gene. Trimming took 6 bases from V and 1 from J; bases not matched to a gene: 2. CDR3 length: 15 residues. As DNA, the CDR3 is TGTGCCAGCAGCGCTAGCGGGAGGAACACCGGGGAGCTGTTTTTT. It specifies CASSASGRNTGELFF.

The rearrangement joins TRBV9 to TRBJ2-5, with 7 bases fitting TRBD1. The CDR3 length is 16 residues. Germline V gives CDR1 SGDLS, CDR2 YYNGEE. Trimming removed 0 bases from V and 1 base from J; junction bases left unmatched: 6. In DNA, the CDR3 is TGTGCCAGCAGCGTAGATGGGACAGCGACCCAAGAGACCCAGTACTTC. It translates to CASSVDGTATQETQYF. The full variable domain, its missing parts supplied by reference TRBV9 and TRBJ2-5, is DSGVTQTPKHLITATGQRVTLRCSPRSGDLSVYWYQQSLDQGLQFLIQYYNGEERAKGNILERFSAQQFPDLHSELNLSSLELGDSALYFCASSVDGTATQETQYFGPGTRLLVL.

The chain joins TRBV25-1 to TRBJ2-5; D might be TRBD1 (5 bases). The germline CDR1 and CDR2 sequences are MGHDK and SYGVNS. This CDR3 is 13 amino acids long. The germline V and J ends were trimmed by 6 bases and 3 bases, with 11 bases remaining between them. The CDR3 sequence: CASRQDNEETQYF. The CDR3 DNA follows: TGTGCCAGCAGACAGGATAATGAAGAGACCCAGTACTTC. The whole variable domain, filled in from reference TRBV25-1 and TRBJ2-5, reads EADIYQTPRYLVIGTGKKITLECSQTMGHDKMYWYQQDPGMELHLIHYSYGVNSTEKGDLSSESTVSRIRTEHFPLTLESARPSHTSQYLCASRQDNEETQYFGPGTRLLVL.

This clone came up once. This chain joins TRBV18 and TRBJ2-7, with 7 positions matching TRBD1. V lost 3 bases, J lost 0 bases, and 11 bases stayed unmatched. The germline V gene encodes CDR1 KGHSH and CDR2 LQKENI. The CDR3 extends over 17 amino acids. CDR3: CASSPPAGGSSSYEQYF. The CDR3 DNA follows: TGTGCCAGCTCACCCCCGGCAGGGGGTTCGAGCTCCTACGAGCAGTACTTC.

J is TRBJ1-2 and V is TRBV24-1, with D possibly being TRBD1 (5 bases). V lost 2 bases, J lost 6 bases, and 12 bases lay in between. The CDR3 length is 14 residues. CDR1 is KGHDR, CDR2 SFDVKD, per germline. The CDR3 region is CATSDSRGLNGYTF. Written as DNA, the CDR3 is TGTGCCACCAGTGATTCTCGGGGGTTGAATGGCTACACCTTC.

In DNA form, the CDR3 reads TGTGCCAGCAGAATCCGGGCGGGAAGCAATCAGCCCCAGCATTTT. Translation gives CASRIRAGSNQPQHF. This chain uses TRBV6-5 with TRBJ1-5, with D hard to call. Per the germline V gene, CDR1 is MNHEY and CDR2 is SVGAGI. The V and J ends lost 6 bases and 1 base respectively, with 13 bases between them. The CDR3 runs 15 residues.

V is TRBV5-1 and J is TRBJ1-2, with 10 bases lining up with TRBD1. The CDR3 is 15 residues long. Germline CDR1 is SGHRS and CDR2 is YFSETQ. V trimming: 4 bases; J trimming: 5 bases; junction bases outside the gene matches: 8. The CDR3 DNA follows: TGCGCCAGCAGCCCAACGACAGGGGGCACGTATGGCTACACCTTC. Translated, it gives CASSPTTGGTYGYTF.

V and J are TRBV19 and TRBJ2-5, with D maybe TRBD2 (5 bases). V was clipped by 0 bases and J by 5 bases, with 31 bases between them. Germline lookup yields CDR1 LNHDA and CDR2 SQIVND (reference sequence). This CDR3 is 21 amino acids long. In nucleotides, the CDR3 is TGTGCCAGTAGTATAGATCGTCTTAGGCGGCCGGGGTTATTACCAGCGGAGACCCAGTACTTC. Amino acid sequence: CASSIDRLRRPGLLPAETQYF.

This chain connects TRBV19 to TRBJ2-1; the match to TRBD1 covers 10 bases. The CDR3 has 16 residues. The germline CDR1 and CDR2 sequences are LNHDA and SQIVND (reference sequence). The J segment lost 5 bases and the V segment lost 8 bases, leaving 12 bases of the junction unmatched. The CDR3 region has the DNA TGTGCCAGTCAGGCCCTGGGACAGGGGAATCACAATGAGCAGTTCTTC. Its translation: CASQALGQGNHNEQFF.

V is TRBV2 and J is TRBJ1-2, with TRBD1 matching 8 bases. This CDR3 contains 14 residues. V shed 5 bases and J 7 bases; nucleotides not matched to a gene: 9. Germline V gene data show CDR1 as SNHLY and CDR2 as FYNNEI. The CDR3 spells CASSKQTGVSGYTF. The CDR3 bases are TGTGCCAGCAGTAAGCAGACAGGGGTCTCTGGCTACACCTTC.

The chain couples TRBV24-1 to TRBJ2-7, with 9 nucleotides matching TRBD1. J lost 5 bases, V lost 4 bases, and 8 bases had no gene match. CDR1 KGHDR and CDR2 SFDVKD come from the germline V gene. The CDR3 has 15 residues. DNA for the CDR3: TGTGCCACCAGTGACCCCGGACAGGGGTTGGACGAGCAGTACTTC. It yields the protein CATSDPGQGLDEQYF.